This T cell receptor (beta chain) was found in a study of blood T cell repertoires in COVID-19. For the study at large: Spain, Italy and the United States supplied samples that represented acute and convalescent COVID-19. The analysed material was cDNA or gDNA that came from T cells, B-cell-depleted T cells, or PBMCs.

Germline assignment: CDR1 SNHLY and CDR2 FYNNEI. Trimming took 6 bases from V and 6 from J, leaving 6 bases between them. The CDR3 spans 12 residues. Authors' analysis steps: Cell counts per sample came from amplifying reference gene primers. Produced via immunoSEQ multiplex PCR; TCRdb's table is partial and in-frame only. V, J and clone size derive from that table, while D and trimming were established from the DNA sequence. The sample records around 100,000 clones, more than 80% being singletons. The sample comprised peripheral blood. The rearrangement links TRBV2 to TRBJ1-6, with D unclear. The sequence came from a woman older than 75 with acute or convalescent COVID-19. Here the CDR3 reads CASRSSNSPLHF. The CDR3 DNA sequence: TGTGCCAGCAGGTCGAGTAATTCACCCCTCCACTTT.